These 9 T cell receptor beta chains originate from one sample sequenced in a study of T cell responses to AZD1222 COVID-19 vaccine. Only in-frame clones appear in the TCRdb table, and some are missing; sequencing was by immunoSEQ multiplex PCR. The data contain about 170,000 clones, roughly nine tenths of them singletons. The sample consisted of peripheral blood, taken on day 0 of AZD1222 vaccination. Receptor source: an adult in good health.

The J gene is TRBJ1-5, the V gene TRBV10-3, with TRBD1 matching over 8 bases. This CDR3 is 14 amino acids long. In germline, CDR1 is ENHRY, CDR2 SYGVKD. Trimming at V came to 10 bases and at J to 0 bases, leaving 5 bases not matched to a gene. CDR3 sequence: CATRTGNSNQPQHF. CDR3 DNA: TGTGCCACCAGGACAGGGAATAGCAATCAGCCCCAGCATTTT.

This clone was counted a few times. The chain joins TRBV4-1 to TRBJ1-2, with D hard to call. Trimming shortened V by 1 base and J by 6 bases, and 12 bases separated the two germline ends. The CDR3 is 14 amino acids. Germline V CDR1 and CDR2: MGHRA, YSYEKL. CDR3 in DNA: TGCGCCAGCAGCCAAGCCAGCGGGGTAAATGGCTACACCTTC. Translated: CASSQASGVNGYTF.

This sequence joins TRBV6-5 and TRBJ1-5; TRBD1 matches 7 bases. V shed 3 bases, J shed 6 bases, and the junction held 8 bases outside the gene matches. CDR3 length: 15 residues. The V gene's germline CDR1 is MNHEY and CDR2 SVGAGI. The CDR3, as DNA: TGTGCCAGCAGTTATACAGGGGATCAAGGTCAGCCCCAGCATTTT. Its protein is CASSYTGDQGQPQHF.

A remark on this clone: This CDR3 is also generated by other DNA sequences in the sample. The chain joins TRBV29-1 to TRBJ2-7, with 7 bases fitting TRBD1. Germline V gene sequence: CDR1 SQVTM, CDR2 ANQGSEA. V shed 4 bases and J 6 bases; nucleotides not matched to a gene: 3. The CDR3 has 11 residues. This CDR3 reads CSVGQGPEQYF. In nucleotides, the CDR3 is TGCAGCGTTGGACAGGGTCCCGAGCAGTACTTC.

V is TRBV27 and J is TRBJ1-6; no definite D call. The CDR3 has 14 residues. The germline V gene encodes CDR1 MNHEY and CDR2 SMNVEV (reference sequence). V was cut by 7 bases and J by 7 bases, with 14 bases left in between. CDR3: CASTRGATNSPLHF. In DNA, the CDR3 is TGTGCCAGCACCCGGGGAGCGACCAATTCACCCCTCCACTTT.

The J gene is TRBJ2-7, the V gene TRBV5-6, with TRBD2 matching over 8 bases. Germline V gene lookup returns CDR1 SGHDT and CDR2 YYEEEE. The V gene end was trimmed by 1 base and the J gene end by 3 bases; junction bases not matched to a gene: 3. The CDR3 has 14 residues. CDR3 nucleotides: TGTGCCAGCAGCTTGCTAGCGGGCTTCTACGAGCAGTACTTC. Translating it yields CASSLLAGFYEQYF.

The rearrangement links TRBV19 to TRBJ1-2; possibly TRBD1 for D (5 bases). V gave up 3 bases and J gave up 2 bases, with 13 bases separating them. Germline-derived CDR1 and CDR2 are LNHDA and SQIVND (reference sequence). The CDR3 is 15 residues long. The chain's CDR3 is CASSISPDRNYGYTF. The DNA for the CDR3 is TGTGCCAGTAGTATCTCGCCCGACAGAAACTATGGCTACACCTTC.

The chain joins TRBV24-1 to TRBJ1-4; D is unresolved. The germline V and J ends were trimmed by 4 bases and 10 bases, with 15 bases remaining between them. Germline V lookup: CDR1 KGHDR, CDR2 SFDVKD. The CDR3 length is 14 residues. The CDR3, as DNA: TGTGCCACCAGTGACACGATTGCCGACGGAAAACTGTTTTTT. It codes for CATSDTIADGKLFF.

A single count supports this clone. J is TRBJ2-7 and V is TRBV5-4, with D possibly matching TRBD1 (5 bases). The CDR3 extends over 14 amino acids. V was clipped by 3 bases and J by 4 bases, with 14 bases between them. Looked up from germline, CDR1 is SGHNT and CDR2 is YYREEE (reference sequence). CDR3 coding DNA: TGTGCCAGCAGCTCGAGACAGAAGGGGTACGAGCAGTACTTC. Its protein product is CASSSRQKGYEQYF.